One sample yielded the 28 T cell receptor beta chains listed below, sequenced in a study of blood T cell repertoires in COVID-19 (dated by TCRdb to the early 2020s). The library was prepared using the immunoSEQ multiplex PCR assay. The clones in this table, taken by TCRdb from immuneACCESS, are in-frame only. Not every clone is retained; where verified, under half of the shortfall comes from an unresolved V gene, and the cause of the rest is unknown. The sample table shows around 310,000 clones, and around 89% are seen once. Clones ranked in the top ten supply around a tenth of the sample. The specimen sequenced was PBMCs or T cells enriched from blood (not recorded which). Receptor source: a middle-aged woman who had recovered from COVID-19.

The J gene is TRBJ2-2, the V gene TRBV28; 11 positions match TRBD1. This CDR3 has 17 amino acids. After removal of 1 base from V and 7 bases from J, the junction contained 8 bases not matched to a gene. Per germline, CDR1 MDHEN and CDR2 SYDVKM. CDR3 sequence reads: CASSLYRGQGASGELFF. For the CDR3, the DNA is TGTGCCAGCAGTTTATATCGAGGACAGGGGGCTAGCGGGGAGCTGTTTTTT.

The rearrangement uses TRBV6-5 and TRBJ2-7; D not resolved. With 5 bases removed from V and 5 bases from J, the gap between germline ends came to 7 bases. This CDR3 region has 11 residues. CDR1 MNHEY and CDR2 SVGAGI come from the germline V gene. CDR3 loop: CASSTRDEQYF. In nucleotides, the CDR3 is TGTGCCAGCAGTACCCGGGACGAGCAGTACTTC.

The rearrangement joins TRBV7-2 to TRBJ2-2; possibly TRBD1 for D (5 bases). The germline V gene encodes CDR1 SGHTA and CDR2 FQGNSA. Trimming removed 5 bases from V and 0 bases from J, with 16 bases in between. This CDR3 has 17 residues. The CDR3 DNA sequence: TGTGCCAGCAGCCAGAGACAGTCTGGGTCGAACACCGGGGAGCTGTTTTTT. It yields the protein CASSQRQSGSNTGELFF.

The chain couples TRBV7-2 to TRBJ2-7; 8 bases map to TRBD2. V gave up 2 bases and J gave up 6 bases; unmatched junction bases: 3. The CDR3 length is 13 residues. Per the germline V gene, CDR1 is SGHTA and CDR2 is FQGNSA. The chain's CDR3 is CASSLTGLAEQYF. DNA for the CDR3: TGTGCCAGCAGCTTAACTGGACTAGCCGAGCAGTACTTC.

This clone was found once. The chain joins TRBV2 to TRBJ2-3, with 12 bases matching TRBD2. The CDR3 consists of 20 residues. Germline CDR1 SNHLY, CDR2 FYNNEI. Germline trimming cut 5 bases from V and 0 bases from J; bases unmatched to any gene: 15. This chain's CDR3 is CASSTSSGRAVTSSTDTQYF. The CDR3 DNA sequence: TGTGCCAGCAGTACGTCTAGCGGGAGGGCCGTAACATCGAGCACAGATACGCAGTATTTT.

The V gene is TRBV19, the J gene TRBJ1-5, with 9 bases that match TRBD1. Germline values: CDR1 LNHDA, CDR2 SQIVND (reference sequence). The CDR3 has 14 residues. V lost 7 bases to trimming and J lost 4 bases; unmatched junction nucleotides: 5. DNA for the CDR3: TGTGCCAGTAAGAAGGGACAGGGAAATCAGCCCCAGCATTTT. This gives the protein CASKKGQGNQPQHF.

The CDR3 nucleotides read TGTGCCATCAGCAAAGTAACCCAGGGGATGAACACTGAAGCTTTCTTT. This codes for CAISKVTQGMNTEAFF. The chain is built from TRBV10-3 and TRBJ1-1; D might be TRBD1 (6 bases). The length of the CDR3 is 16 residues. Germline loops: CDR1 ENHRY, CDR2 SYGVKD. The V and J ends lost 6 bases and 0 bases respectively, with 17 bases between them.

This chain links TRBV5-6 with TRBJ1-2; D ambiguous. The CDR3 has 17 amino acids. Trimming cost V 1 base and J 7 bases, with 23 bases left between them. Germline V gives CDR1 SGHDT, CDR2 YYEEEE. The CDR3 reads CASSLNGAWARASGYTF. CDR3 DNA sequence: TGTGCCAGCAGCTTGAACGGTGCGTGGGCGAGAGCATCTGGCTACACCTTC.

The chain couples TRBV30 to TRBJ2-7; TRBD2 aligns across 7 bases. The ends lost 3 bases at V and 5 bases at J; junction bases unmatched: 10. Germline V CDR1 and CDR2: GTSNPN, SVGIG (reference sequence). This CDR3 has 14 residues. The CDR3 DNA sequence: TGTGCCTGGAGAATCTTCGGGGGAGGGAACGAGCAGTACTTC. Protein product: CAWRIFGGGNEQYF. The full variable domain, completed using reference TRBV30 and TRBJ2-7, is SQTIHQWPATLVQPVGSPLSLECTVEGTSNPNLYWYRQAAGRGLQLLFYSVGIGQISSEVPQNLSASRPQDRQFILSSKKLLLSDSGFYLCAWRIFGGGNEQYFGPGTRLTVT.

This clone was seen only once. This chain joins TRBV10-3 and TRBJ2-3; D is unresolved. CDR1 and CDR2 from the germline V gene are ENHRY and SYGVKD. The CDR3 totals 16 residues. V lost 7 bases and J lost 2, with 19 bases in between. The CDR3 here is CAITKSALEVTDTQYF. The CDR3 bases are TGTGCCATCACCAAGAGCGCTCTCGAGGTCACAGATACGCAGTATTTT.

This chain uses TRBV7-2 with TRBJ2-7; D perhaps matches TRBD1 (6 bases). Germline-derived CDR1 and CDR2 are SGHTA and FQGNSA. The CDR3 covers 15 residues. Deletions cut 1 base from V and 0 bases from J, with 10 bases between. The CDR3 DNA is TGTGCCAGCAGCTTAGAAACAGGGCCCTCCTACGAGCAGTACTTC. Its translation: CASSLETGPSYEQYF.

The rearrangement links TRBV19 to TRBJ2-1; maybe TRBD2 (6 bases). Germline CDR1 reads LNHDA; CDR2 reads SQIVND (reference sequence). The germline V and J ends were trimmed by 6 bases and 3 bases, with 12 bases remaining between them. The CDR3 runs to 14 residues. DNA of the CDR3: TGTGCCAGTAGGGGCGGGGTCTACTACAATGAGCAGTTCTTC. As protein: CASRGGVYYNEQFF. Full variable domain (outside the CDR3, taken from reference TRBV19 and TRBJ2-1): DGGITQSPKYLFRKEGQNVTLSCEQNLNHDAMYWYRQDPGQGLRLIYYSQIVNDFQKGDIAEGYSVSREKKESFPLTVTSAQKNPTAFYLCASRGGVYYNEQFFGPGTRLTVL.

V gene TRBV7-9 combines with J gene TRBJ1-2; 11 bases map to TRBD1. Germline V gene data show CDR1 as SEHNR and CDR2 as FQNEAQ (reference sequence). There are 16 residues in the CDR3. V gave up 1 base and J gave up 4 bases; unmatched junction bases: 5. This CDR3 is CASSLEGQGATYGYTF. CDR3 nucleotide sequence: TGTGCCAGCAGCTTAGAAGGACAGGGGGCAACCTATGGCTACACCTTC.

This clone showed up just once. The chain links TRBV5-6 to TRBJ2-3, with 11 bases lining up with TRBD2. V was pared by 0 bases and J by 2 bases, with 2 bases of the junction left unmatched. This CDR3 contains 16 residues. CDR1 and CDR2 from the germline V gene are SGHDT and YYEEEE. The CDR3 coding sequence is TGTGCCAGCAGCTTGGGACTAGCGGGATTCACAGATACGCAGTATTTT. Translated, it gives CASSLGLAGFTDTQYF.

DNA for the CDR3: TGTGCCAGCAGCTACCCCAGACAGGGGATAGATGAGCAGTTCTTC. It translates to CASSYPRQGIDEQFF. This rearrangement joins TRBV5-4 to TRBJ2-1, with 8 bases fitting TRBD1. CDR3 length: 15 residues. Trimming removed 3 bases from V and 8 bases from J; junction bases left unmatched: 10. In germline, CDR1 is SGHNT, CDR2 YYREEE (reference sequence).

The chain links TRBV9 to TRBJ1-2; no firm D call. The germline V and J ends were trimmed by 3 bases and 7 bases, with 19 bases remaining between them. This CDR3 comprises 15 residues. CDR1 and CDR2 from the germline V gene are SGDLS and YYNGEE. This chain's CDR3 is CASSALGSLSGGYTF. The CDR3 DNA reads TGTGCCAGCAGCGCCCTAGGTAGCCTATCGGGTGGCTACACCTTC.

CDR3 protein: CASSLTGYGYTF. The CDR3 nucleotides read TGTGCCAGCAGCTTAACGGGGTACGGCTACACCTTC. The chain employs TRBV5-8 and TRBJ1-2, with D uncertain. Germline values: CDR1 SGHTS, CDR2 YDEGEE. Trimming stripped 2 bases from V and 8 bases from J, with 10 bases between. The CDR3 loop spans 12 amino acids.

This chain uses TRBV18 with TRBJ1-4, with TRBD1 as a possible D gene (5 bases). The ends were cut back, 3 bases at V and 7 bases at J, with 12 bases in the middle. This CDR3 is built from 14 residues. Looked up from germline, CDR1 is KGHSH and CDR2 is LQKENI. The CDR3 spells CASSPTLGGEKLFF. The CDR3 DNA sequence: TGTGCCAGCTCACCTACACTGGGGGGTGAAAAACTGTTTTTT. Together with reference TRBV18 and TRBJ1-4, the CDR3 gives the full variable domain: NAGVMQNPRHLVRRRGQEARLRCSPMKGHSHVYWYRQLPEEGLKFMVYLQKENIIDESGMPKERFSAEFPKEGPSILRIQQVVRGDSAAYFCASSPTLGGEKLFFGSGTQLSVL.

CDR3 bases: TGTGCCAGCAGCCTCCAGCGGGGGGGCCTCGACGAGCAGTACTTC. Protein product: CASSLQRGGLDEQYF. The chain carries TRBV3-1 (or the pseudogene TRBV3-2) and TRBJ2-7, with 10 bases that match TRBD2. V was clipped by 4 bases and J by 5 bases; unmatched bases: 8. The CDR3 is 15 residues long. CDR1 is LGHDT, CDR2 YNNKEL, per germline (reference sequence).

V usage is TRBV27 and J usage is TRBJ2-1; no firm D call. V was pared by 7 bases and J by 14 bases, with 15 bases between. CDR3 size: 11 residues. Germline V gene data show CDR1 as MNHEY and CDR2 as SMNVEV (reference sequence). The CDR3 region has the DNA TGTGCCAGCATCCTCCCGACTTCAAAGTTCTTC. Protein sequence: CASILPTSKFF.

V gene TRBV12-5 combines with J gene TRBJ1-1; TRBD1 might be the D (6 bases). The germline V gene has CDR1 LGHNT and CDR2 FRNRAP. The CDR3 extends over 14 amino acids. V shed 5 bases and J shed 2 bases, with 12 bases lying between them. CDR3 DNA sequence: TGTGCTAGTGGTCCAGGGGCCGTCAACACTGAAGCTTTCTTT. Its translation is CASGPGAVNTEAFF.

This clone occurred a few times. The CDR3 is CASSQASVWNNEQFF. In DNA, the CDR3 is TGTGCCAGCAGCCAAGCTAGCGTGTGGAACAATGAGCAGTTCTTC. The chain recombines TRBV4-2 with TRBJ2-1, with a possible D match to TRBD2 (6 bases). Trimming removed 1 base from V and 5 bases from J, with 12 bases in between. In germline, CDR1 is LGHNA, CDR2 YNFKEQ. The CDR3 length is 15 residues.

The genes are TRBV27 and TRBJ1-1, with 8 bases identical to TRBD1. Germline CDR1 is MNHEY and CDR2 is SMNVEV (reference sequence). The CDR3 has 14 amino acids. After removal of 6 bases from V and 6 bases from J, the junction contained 9 bases not matched to a gene. CDR3 nucleotide sequence: TGTGCCAGCAGGCTACAGGGGGGCAACGCTGAAGCTTTCTTT. Translation gives CASRLQGGNAEAFF.

V usage is TRBV7-3 and J usage is TRBJ1-1, with a possible D match to TRBD1 (5 bases). Trimming pared 4 bases from V and 6 bases from J, leaving 12 bases between. Looked up from germline, CDR1 is SGHTA and CDR2 is FQGTGA. This CDR3 has 13 residues. CDR3 sequence: CASSSMGEAEAFF. The CDR3 nucleotides are TGTGCCAGCAGCTCCATGGGGGAGGCTGAAGCTTTCTTT. The whole variable domain, filled in from reference TRBV7-3 and TRBJ1-1, reads GAGVSQTPSNKVTEKGKYVELRCDPISGHTALYWYRQSLGQGPEFLIYFQGTGAADDSGLPNDRFFAVRPEGSVSTLKIQRTERGDSAVYLCASSSMGEAEAFFGQGTRLTVV.

This chain connects TRBV28 to TRBJ2-7, with 7 bases fitting TRBD1. Looked up from germline, CDR1 is MDHEN and CDR2 is SYDVKM. V shed 4 bases and J 0 bases; nucleotides not matched to a gene: 6. The CDR3 runs 15 residues. The CDR3 nucleotides are TGTGCCAGCAGTTCCCCCTGGACAGGCTCCTACGAGCAGTACTTC. Translating gives CASSSPWTGSYEQYF.

The V gene is TRBV4-3, the J gene TRBJ1-1; 7 bases align to TRBD1. The ends lost 0 bases at V and 3 bases at J; junction bases unmatched: 4. This CDR3 is built from 15 residues. Germline V gene sequence: CDR1 LGHNA, CDR2 YSLEER. CDR3 protein: CASSQEVQGYTEAFF. The CDR3 DNA reads as TGCGCCAGCAGCCAAGAGGTACAGGGGTACACTGAAGCTTTCTTT.

The chain is built from TRBV28 and TRBJ1-1; D gene uncertain. This CDR3 comprises 11 residues. Germline loops: CDR1 MDHEN, CDR2 SYDVKM. Between the trimmed V and J ends, which lost 1 base and 8 bases, there was a span of 5 bases. CDR3 sequence (DNA): TGTGCCAGCAGTTTATCCAGGGAAGCTTTCTTT. This encodes CASSLSREAFF.

The chain has TRBV11-3 and TRBJ2-3; TRBD2 agrees at 12 bases. The CDR3 is 16 amino acids. The ends lost 5 bases at V and 4 bases at J; junction bases unmatched: 7. Germline lookup yields CDR1 SGHNT and CDR2 YENEEA. CDR3 DNA: TGTGCCAGCAGCCATGGGACTAGCGGGCCTCCAGATACGCAGTATTTT. Protein sequence: CASSHGTSGPPDTQYF.